This T cell receptor (beta chain) was captured in a study of fetal regulatory T cell absence and autoimmunity. Study outcomes and limitations: Oligoclonal TCR enrichment in pancreas over cord blood reached over 95-fold for some clones. Antigen-driven pancreatic autoimmunity before birth in IPEX was inferred from oligoclonal enrichment.

Notes on this clone: Its antigen is unidentified.

V lost 2 bases to trimming and J lost 4 bases; unmatched junction nucleotides: 3. Germline V gene sequence: CDR1 MNHEY, CDR2 SMNVEV (reference sequence). The CDR3 consists of 16 residues. The assay was run at survey level. Produced via immunoSEQ multiplex PCR; TCRdb's table is partial and in-frame only. The repertoire holds about 95,000 clones, with about two thirds as singletons. The source is a male donor with IPEX syndrome. The rearrangement uses TRBV27 and TRBJ2-3; 13 bases line up with TRBD2. Sequencing used pancreas tissue. CDR3 nucleotides: TGTGCCAGCAGTTTAACTAGCGGGAGGGCCCCAGATACGCAGTATTTT. Protein sequence: CASSLTSGRAPDTQYF.